Listed below are T cell receptor beta chains from one sample, sequenced in a study of T cell repertoires in cytomegalovirus infection. A single record per CDR3 protein comes from TCRdb applying MiXCR to the reads. The table lists hundreds of thousands of distinct CDR3 sequences, 35% to 45% of them singletons, with under 3% in the top ten. The source material was PBMCs. Source of these receptors: a human donor in good health (CMV status not recorded). Some clones in this sample may be carry-over from other donors' samples. The CDR3 runs from the conserved cysteine through the conserved F or W. The D gene is left open where the match is weak. Clone size, where shown, is once, few, many, or a class for clones that have expanded.

clone_size	v_call	j_call	d_call	cdr3_nt	cdr3_aa
many	TRBV25-1	TRBJ2-1	TRBD1	TGTGCCAGCAGTGAAAAGAGGGAGTGGGACAGGGTGTACAATGAGCAGTTCTTC	CASSEKREWDRVYNEQFF
.	TRBV6-4	TRBJ1-1	.	TGTGCCAGCAGAGACGATTGTTGGTTCGTTCGCATGAGGATGAACACTGAAGCTTTCTTT	CASRDDCWFVRMRMNTEAFF
few	TRBV28	TRBJ1-1	.	TGTGCCAGCAGTCCTGGACAGTACACTGAAGCTTTCTTT	CASSPGQYTEAFF
once	TRBV27	TRBJ2-7	TRBD1	TGTGCCAGCAGTTTATCACCCCCCGGGACAGGGCTCCGGGGGTCCTACGAGCAGTACTTC	CASSLSPPGTGLRGSYEQYF
.	TRBV20-1	TRBJ1-4	TRBD1	TGCAGTGCTTCGACAGGGGGATATGAAAAACTGTTTTTT	CSASTGGYEKLFF
.	TRBV19	TRBJ1-1	.	TGTGCCAGTAGTATAGCCCACGGAGGTGAAGCTTTCTTT	CASSIAHGGEAFF
many	TRBV7-8	TRBJ2-5	.	TGTGCCAGCAGCTTGAGTGGGGGATGGGAGACCCAGTACTTC	CASSLSGGWETQYF
.	TRBV10-2	TRBJ2-5	.	TGCGCCACGATCCCGGGCCTGAGACAAGAGACCCAGTACTTC	CATIPGLRQETQYF
.	TRBV12-3/TRBV12-4	TRBJ2-4	.	TGTGCCAGCAGTTTAGGGGTAAACAGTCAGTACTTC	CASSLGVNSQYF
.	TRBV2	TRBJ1-3	TRBD1	TGTGCCAGCAGTGAAAGGTCGGGACAGGGAAACACCATATATTTT	CASSERSGQGNTIYF
.	TRBV2	TRBJ2-2	.	TGTGCCAGCAGTGAAGCGAGACCCGGGGAGCTGTTTTTT	CASSEARPGELFF
.	TRBV6-1	TRBJ1-2	TRBD1	TGTGCCAGCAGCGAAACAGGGGGCTGGAACTATGGCTACACCTTC	CASSETGGWNYGYTF
.	TRBV12-3/TRBV12-4	TRBJ2-5	TRBD2	TGTGCCAGCAGTCCAGGGACTAGCGGGGGTGGAGAGACCCAGCACTTC	CASSPGTSGGGETQHF
.	TRBV13	TRBJ2-1	TRBD2	TGTGCCAGCAGCTTAAGGCAGACTGGGGGAGGGAATGAGCAGTTCTTC	CASSLRQTGGGNEQFF
.	TRBV27	TRBJ2-3	TRBD2	TGTGCCAGCAGTCCTAGCGGGGGGGCGGTCGCAGATACGCAGTATTTT	CASSPSGGAVADTQYF
few	TRBV12-3/TRBV12-4	TRBJ2-7	TRBD2	TGTGCCAGCAATCGAGCGGGAGGAATTTTCGAGCAGTACTTC	CASNRAGGIFEQYF
.	TRBV28	TRBJ2-1	.	TGTGCCAGCAGTCCCGAGGGGGACCTTAGGATCTATGAGCAGTTCTTC	CASSPEGDLRIYEQFF
.	TRBV15	TRBJ2-3	TRBD1	TGTGCCACCAGCAGAGGACGGTTGGGACAGGGGTGGAGAGATACGCAGTATTTT	CATSRGRLGQGWRDTQYF
.	TRBV20-1	TRBJ2-5	TRBD2	TGCAGTTCTGCGCATATCGGGAGCGGGGTGGGGAAGGAGACCCAGTACTTC	CSSAHIGSGVGKETQYF
.	TRBV12-3/TRBV12-4	TRBJ2-3	.	TGTGCCAGCAGACCGGGGTGGAGGGGTTACGATACGCAGTATTTT	CASRPGWRGYDTQYF
.	TRBV7-2	TRBJ2-2	TRBD2	TGTGCCAGCAGCTTAATGGCGGGGATAGCGGGAGTTCCCGGGGAGCTGTTTTTT	CASSLMAGIAGVPGELFF
once	TRBV28	TRBJ1-5	.	TGTGCCAGCAGTTGGTCTATCAATCAGCCCCAGCATTTT	CASSWSINQPQHF
few	TRBV4-1	TRBJ2-1	.	TGCGCCAGCAGCCAAGATCTGTTTCTCGGATATGAGCAGTTCTTC	CASSQDLFLGYEQFF
.	TRBV7-2	TRBJ1-2	.	TGTGCCAGCAGCTTAGACATGTCACCCAGGGGTAATGGCTACACCTTC	CASSLDMSPRGNGYTF
.	TRBV29-1	TRBJ2-1	.	TGCAGCGTTGAGCTCACAGGGATAGTTTACAATGAGCAGTTCTTC	CSVELTGIVYNEQFF
.	TRBV7-2	TRBJ1-3	TRBD1	TGTGCCAGCAGCCAGGGGACAGGCTATCTAGCGGGAAACACCATATATTTT	CASSQGTGYLAGNTIYF
.	TRBV11-2	TRBJ2-5	.	TGTGCCAGCAGCTCCGACTGGAAAGAGACCCAGTACTTC	CASSSDWKETQYF
few	TRBV11-1	TRBJ1-1	TRBD1	TGTGCCAGCAGCCCAAGACAGGGGGCGAGGACTGAAGCTTTCTTT	CASSPRQGARTEAFF